The rows below give T cell receptor beta chains drawn from one sample of a study of cytomegalovirus exposure and HLA in healthy donors. Data came from immunoSEQ multiplex PCR; TCRdb stores just in-frame clones and leaves some out. Of 100,000 to 150,000 clones listed, 80% are singletons. The source material was PBMCs. The receptors stem from a man aged 30-40 years in good health and CMV-seropositive. Both conserved end residues are part of each CDR3. A D gene is named only where the DNA matches it firmly. Only some rows state a clone size, as once, few, many or a class for expanded clones.

abundance	d_gene	j_gene	v_gene	CDR3aa	CDR3nt
once	TRBD2	TRBJ2-3	TRBV14	CASSQLTSGYSTDTQYF	TGTGCCAGCAGCCAACTAACTAGCGGGTATAGCACAGATACGCAGTATTTT
NA	TRBD2	TRBJ2-7	TRBV27	CASNSRRGLENSYEQYF	TGTGCCAGCAACTCTCGCCGGGGACTAGAGAACTCCTACGAGCAGTACTTC
NA	TRBD1	TRBJ2-7	TRBV9	CASSPDRDRYEQYF	TGTGCCAGCAGCCCCGACAGGGACCGCTACGAGCAGTACTTC
once	NA	TRBJ2-7	TRBV15	CATSPRDSSYEQYF	TGTGCCACCAGCCCGAGAGACAGTTCCTACGAGCAGTACTTC
NA	TRBD1	TRBJ1-2	TRBV30	CAWSTGVDYGYTF	TGTGCCTGGAGTACAGGGGTTGACTATGGCTACACCTTC
few	NA	TRBJ2-3	TRBV27	CASSFPRGAGTDTQYF	TGTGCCAGCTCTTTTCCCCGGGGGGCTGGCACAGATACGCAGTATTTT
NA	NA	TRBJ1-1	TRBV7-9	CASSTDDTEAFF	TGTGCCAGCAGTACAGATGACACTGAAGCTTTCTTT
NA	TRBD1	TRBJ1-2	TRBV5-1	CASSYRTGGADYGYTF	TGCGCCAGCAGCTACAGGACAGGGGGCGCGGACTATGGCTACACCTTC
NA	TRBD2	TRBJ2-2	TRBV19	CASIRREAGELFF	TGTGCCAGTATCCGTCGGGAGGCCGGGGAGCTGTTTTTT
NA	TRBD1	TRBJ1-1	TRBV30	CAWSGGTGGLNTEAFF	TGTGCCTGGAGTGGGGGGACAGGGGGCTTGAACACTGAAGCTTTCTTT
NA	TRBD2	TRBJ2-3	TRBV6-1	CASSEALAGGPSTDTQYF	TGTGCCAGCAGTGAAGCGCTAGCGGGGGGGCCTAGCACAGATACGCAGTATTTT
NA	NA	TRBJ1-4	TRBV10-3	CAISESRQGRYEKLFF	TGTGCCATCAGTGAGTCGAGGCAGGGGAGATATGAAAAACTGTTTTTT
NA	TRBD1	TRBJ2-7	TRBV5-6	CASSLGGQGRYEQYF	TGTGCCAGCAGCCTGGGGGGACAGGGAAGGTACGAGCAGTACTTC
NA	TRBD2	TRBJ2-2	TRBV9	CASSVVGGDTGELFF	TGTGCCAGCAGCGTAGTGGGGGGGGACACCGGGGAGCTGTTTTTT
NA	TRBD1	TRBJ2-5	TRBV6-1	CASSGPGQGAGETQYF	TGTGCCAGCAGTGGCCCCGGACAGGGGGCGGGAGAGACCCAGTACTTC
NA	NA	TRBJ1-1	TRBV5-1	CASREGPEAFF	TGCGCCAGCAGGGAGGGCCCTGAAGCTTTCTTT
NA	NA	TRBJ1-4	TRBV10-3	CAISVRGGNEKLFF	TGTGCCATCAGTGTTAGGGGAGGAAATGAAAAACTGTTTTTT
NA	NA	TRBJ1-2	TRBV2	CASSYQGLRGYTF	TGTGCCAGCAGTTACCAGGGACTCCGTGGCTACACCTTC
NA	TRBD1	TRBJ1-5	TRBV6-5	CASRSGTGYQPQHF	TGTGCCAGCAGGTCCGGGACAGGGTATCAGCCCCAGCATTTT
NA	TRBD1	TRBJ2-7	TRBV9	CASSAQLPGQGAYEQYF	TGTGCCAGCAGCGCACAACTTCCGGGACAGGGGGCCTACGAGCAGTACTTC
once	TRBD2	TRBJ2-1	TRBV25-1	CASSEWRGESLNEQFF	TGTGCCAGCAGTGAATGGCGGGGGGAATCGTTGAATGAGCAGTTCTTC
NA	TRBD1	TRBJ1-4	TRBV19	CASLDRGRDEKLFF	TGTGCCAGCCTGGACAGGGGGCGGGATGAAAAACTGTTTTTT
NA	NA	TRBJ2-3	TRBV5-1	CASRSDSYTDTQYF	TGCGCCAGCAGATCTGACAGTTACACAGATACGCAGTATTTT
NA	TRBD1	TRBJ2-1	TRBV29-1	CSVGARDRDDNEQFF	TGCAGCGTGGGGGCCCGGGACAGGGACGACAATGAGCAGTTCTTC
once	TRBD1	TRBJ1-4	TRBV7-8	CASSLGDSNEKLFF	TGTGCCAGCAGCTTAGGGGACAGTAATGAAAAACTGTTTTTT
NA	NA	TRBJ1-2	TRBV2	CASSQSGRGYGYTF	TGTGCCAGCAGCCAATCGGGCAGGGGCTATGGCTACACCTTC
once	TRBD1	TRBJ1-1	TRBV5-1	CASSSGQGGSTEAFF	TGCGCCAGCAGCTCAGGACAGGGCGGTAGCACTGAAGCTTTCTTT
few	TRBD1	TRBJ1-6	TRBV27	CASSSGAWTGWNSPLHF	TGTGCCAGCAGCTCAGGCGCTTGGACAGGGTGGAATTCACCCCTCCACTTT
few	NA	TRBJ1-4	TRBV27	CASSLSRGIDEKLFF	TGTGCCAGCAGTTTATCTAGGGGGATAGATGAAAAACTGTTTTTT
few	NA	TRBJ1-6	TRBV12-2	CASRSGQGFTRGNSPLHF	TGTGCAAGTCGCTCAGGACAGGGGTTCACCAGGGGTAATTCACCCCTCCACTTT
NA	NA	TRBJ1-1	TRBV4-2	CASSEGGLEAFF	TGTGCCAGCAGCGAGGGGGGGCTAGAAGCTTTCTTT
NA	TRBD2	TRBJ2-1	TRBV5-5	CASSGSGGPTISSYNEQFF	TGTGCCAGCAGCGGTAGCGGGGGGCCGACCATAAGCTCCTACAATGAGCAGTTCTTC
NA	TRBD2	TRBJ2-5	TRBV9	CASSVKSGTIQETQYF	TGTGCCAGCAGCGTTAAAAGCGGGACCATACAGGAGACCCAGTACTTC
NA	NA	TRBJ2-7	TRBV7-9	CASSLASSYEQYF	TGTGCCAGCAGCTTAGCGAGCTCCTACGAGCAGTACTTC
once	TRBD2	TRBJ2-7	TRBV12-5	CASRIGGSYEQYF	TGTGCTAGCCGTATCGGGGGGTCCTACGAGCAGTACTTC